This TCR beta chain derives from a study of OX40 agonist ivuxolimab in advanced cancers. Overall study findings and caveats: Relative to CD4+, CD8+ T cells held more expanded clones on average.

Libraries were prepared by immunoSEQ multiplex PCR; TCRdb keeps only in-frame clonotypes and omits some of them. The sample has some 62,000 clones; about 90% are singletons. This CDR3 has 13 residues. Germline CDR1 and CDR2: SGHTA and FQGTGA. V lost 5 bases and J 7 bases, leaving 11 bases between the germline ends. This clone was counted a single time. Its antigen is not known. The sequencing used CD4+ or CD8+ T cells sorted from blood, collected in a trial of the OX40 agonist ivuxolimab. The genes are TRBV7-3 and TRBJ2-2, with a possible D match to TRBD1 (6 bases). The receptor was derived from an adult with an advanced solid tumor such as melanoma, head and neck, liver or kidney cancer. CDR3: CASSQGQNGELFF. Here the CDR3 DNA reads TGTGCCAGCAGCCAAGGACAGAACGGGGAGCTGTTTTTT.